Shown below are 30 T cell receptor beta chains from a single sample sequenced in a study of OX40 agonist ivuxolimab in advanced cancers. Library preparation used the immunoSEQ multiplex PCR assay. TCRdb mirrors the immuneACCESS table, restricted to in-frame sequences. Some clones are absent from its copies; in checked studies, under half trace to an unresolved V gene, and the reason for the others is unknown. The sample has around 86,000 clones on record, about 92% of them singletons. In total, the top ten clones hold roughly an eighth of the sample. Source: CD4+ or CD8+ T cells sorted from blood, taken in a trial of the OX40 agonist ivuxolimab. These receptors were taken from an adult with an advanced solid tumor such as melanoma, head and neck, liver or kidney cancer.

The V call is TRBV9, the J call TRBJ2-3, with D unresolved. The germline gives CDR1 SGDLS, CDR2 YYNGEE. This CDR3 comprises 17 residues. Trimming shortened V by 0 bases and J by 1 base, and 15 bases separated the two germline ends. This chain's CDR3 is CASSVATDLRRTDTQYF. The CDR3, as DNA: TGTGCCAGCAGCGTAGCTACGGACCTACGACGCACAGATACGCAGTATTTT.

This chain connects TRBV25-1 to TRBJ2-7, with D maybe TRBD2 (5 bases). V lost 2 bases, J lost 7 bases, and 18 bases lay in between. Germline V gene data show CDR1 as MGHDK and CDR2 as SYGVNS. This CDR3 has 15 residues. The CDR3 DNA reads TGTGCCAGCAGTGAACGCCCCCCCGCCGGGGTGGAGCAGTACTTC. Encoded protein: CASSERPPAGVEQYF.

The chain carries TRBV19 and TRBJ1-5; 9 positions agree with TRBD1. CDR1 and CDR2 (germline): LNHDA, SQIVND (reference sequence). The CDR3 extends over 16 amino acids. Trimming cost V 6 bases and J 3 bases; bases outside gene matches: 9. For the CDR3, the DNA is TGTGCCAGTAGCATTTGGTGGACAGGGGTCAATCAGCCCCAGCATTTT. Its translation is CASSIWWTGVNQPQHF.

This clone was detected once. The J gene is TRBJ2-7, the V gene TRBV7-9; D uncertain. The V and J ends lost 1 base and 2 bases respectively, with 6 bases between them. The germline CDR1 and CDR2 sequences are SEHNR and FQNEAQ (reference sequence). The CDR3 runs to 13 residues. The CDR3 loop is CASSLVGTYEQYF. CDR3 DNA sequence: TGTGCCAGCAGCTTAGTTGGGACCTACGAGCAGTACTTC.

The chain has TRBV4-2 and TRBJ2-3; 7 positions agree with TRBD2. Germline V gives CDR1 LGHNA, CDR2 YNFKEQ. The ends lost 0 bases at V and 6 bases at J; junction bases unmatched: 6. The CDR3 spans 15 residues. In nucleotides, the CDR3 is TGTGCCAGCAGCCAAGATGGGGCGGGAGCCGATACGCAGTATTTT. Residues: CASSQDGAGADTQYF.

This chain links TRBV4-3 with TRBJ2-2, with 8 bases lining up with TRBD1. The CDR3 is 16 residues long. CDR1 and CDR2 from the germline V gene are LGHNA and YSLEER. V shed 1 base, J shed 4 bases, and the junction held 5 bases outside the gene matches. CDR3 in amino acids: CASSQGTGFPTGELFF. The DNA of the CDR3 is TGCGCCAGCAGCCAAGGGACAGGGTTCCCCACCGGGGAGCTGTTTTTT.

The genes are TRBV6-4 and TRBJ2-6; tentative D call: TRBD2 (5 bases). The germline V gene encodes CDR1 MRHNA and CDR2 SNTAGT. V lost 4 bases to trimming and J lost 4 bases, with 17 bases between them. This CDR3 comprises 17 residues. CDR3 coding DNA: TGTGCCAGCAGTGTAACCCTTAGCGTCCGCGGGGCCAACGTCCTGACTTTC. This translates into CASSVTLSVRGANVLTF.

V usage is TRBV29-1 and J usage is TRBJ1-2; D uncertain. Germline V CDR1 and CDR2: SQVTM, ANQGSEA. CDR3 length: 13 residues. Trimming stripped 3 bases from V and 4 bases from J, with 12 bases between. Written as DNA, the CDR3 is TGCAGCGTTGACCCAGGTGGGGTCTATGGCTACACCTTC. Protein: CSVDPGGVYGYTF. The full variable domain, its missing parts supplied by reference TRBV29-1 and TRBJ1-2, is SAVISQKPSRDICQRGTSLTIQCQVDSQVTMMFWYRQQPGQSLTLIATANQGSEATYESGFVIDKFPISRPNLTFSTLTVSNMSPEDSSIYLCSVDPGGVYGYTFGSGTRLTVV.

V is TRBV9 and J is TRBJ2-1; D is possibly TRBD1 or TRBD2 (6 bases each). V shed 1 base and J shed 0 bases, with 14 bases lying between them. CDR1 SGDLS and CDR2 YYNGEE come from the germline V gene. This CDR3 comprises 17 residues. CDR3 protein: CASSVRMRGASYNEQFF. The CDR3 DNA reads as TGTGCCAGCAGCGTAAGAATGAGGGGGGCCTCCTACAATGAGCAGTTCTTC.

As DNA, the CDR3 is TGCAGTGCTACCCCCCATGGCTACACCTTC. Translated: CSATPHGYTF. The rearrangement joins TRBV20-1 to TRBJ1-2; D not resolved. Germline CDR1 reads DFQATT; CDR2 reads SNEGSKA (reference sequence). This CDR3 region has 10 residues. With 4 bases removed from V and 6 bases from J, the gap between germline ends came to 6 bases.

The J gene is TRBJ1-2, the V gene TRBV2; D gene unclear. The V gene lost 4 bases and the J gene lost 7 bases, with 13 bases spanning the gap. Germline assignment: CDR1 SNHLY and CDR2 FYNNEI. The CDR3 covers 13 residues. CDR3 nucleotide sequence: TGTGCCAGCAGTGGACGCCCAGCTCGTGGCTACACCTTC. Translated, it gives CASSGRPARGYTF.

The chain carries TRBV5-1 and TRBJ2-7; the D gene could be TRBD1 or TRBD2 (5 bases each). Trimming took off 7 bases at V and 2 bases at J, with 19 bases between the two ends. In germline, CDR1 is SGHRS, CDR2 YFSETQ. The CDR3 runs 15 residues. The CDR3 DNA follows: TGCGCCAGCGGGGATCCGGGACCCATTACCTACGAGCAGTACTTC. Translated: CASGDPGPITYEQYF. The whole variable domain, filled in from reference TRBV5-1 and TRBJ2-7, reads KAGVTQTPRYLIKTRGQQVTLSCSPISGHRSVSWYQQTPGQGLQFLFEYFSETQRNKGNFPGRFSGRQFSNSRSEMNVSTLELGDSALYLCASGDPGPITYEQYFGPGTRLTVT.

The chain has TRBV5-8 and TRBJ2-5; the match to TRBD1 covers 8 bases. CDR1 is SGHTS and CDR2 is YDEGEE in the germline V gene. Germline trimming cut 4 bases from V and 1 base from J; bases unmatched to any gene: 3. The CDR3 loop spans 14 amino acids. This CDR3 reads CASSIGQGQETQYF. CDR3 coding DNA: TGTGCCAGCAGCATCGGACAGGGCCAAGAGACCCAGTACTTC. The complete variable domain, with remaining parts taken from reference TRBV5-8 and TRBJ2-5, reads EAGVTQSPTHLIKTRGQQATLRCSPISGHTSVYWYQQALGLGLQFLLWYDEGEERNRGNFPPRFSGRQFPNYSSELNVNALELEDSALYLCASSIGQGQETQYFGPGTRLLVL.

Here the CDR3 DNA reads TGCGCCAGCAGCTTGGCCCCGGCAGGGGCCACTAACTATGGCTACACCTTC. This sequence encodes CASSLAPAGATNYGYTF. V usage is TRBV5-1 and J usage is TRBJ1-2; maybe TRBD1 (6 bases). The germline CDR1 and CDR2 sequences are SGHRS and YFSETQ. This CDR3 is 17 amino acids long. V dropped 0 bases and J dropped 0 bases, with 15 bases sitting between them.

This chain joins TRBV6-5 and TRBJ2-1, with a possible D match to TRBD2 (5 bases). The CDR3 runs to 16 residues. Looked up from germline, CDR1 is MNHEY and CDR2 is SVGAGI. The V and J ends lost 2 bases and 0 bases respectively, with 11 bases between them. The CDR3 nucleotides are TGTGCCAGCAGTTACCAAGGACTGAGCTCCTACAATGAGCAGTTCTTC. The encoded protein is CASSYQGLSSYNEQFF.

The rearrangement joins TRBV5-5 to TRBJ1-1; unclear D gene. Per the germline V gene, CDR1 is SGHKS and CDR2 is YYEKEE (reference sequence). CDR3 length: 15 residues. Trimming took 1 base from V and 0 from J, leaving 10 bases between them. CDR3 residues: CASSLNWPLNTEAFF. In nucleotides, the CDR3 is TGTGCCAGCAGCTTGAACTGGCCCCTGAACACTGAAGCTTTCTTT.

The gene calls are TRBV15 and TRBJ1-5; D unresolved. Germline lookup yields CDR1 LNHNV and CDR2 YYDKDF (reference sequence). The CDR3 extends over 15 amino acids. V shed 8 bases and J shed 0 bases, with 14 bases lying between them. The CDR3 loop is CATRTADFSNQPQHF. DNA for the CDR3: TGTGCCACCCGAACGGCGGACTTTAGCAATCAGCCCCAGCATTTT.

The genes are TRBV28 and TRBJ1-6; no reliable D call. This CDR3 has 16 amino acids. The germline gives CDR1 MDHEN, CDR2 SYDVKM. The ends were cut back, 3 bases at V and 0 bases at J, with 9 bases in the middle. The CDR3 nucleotides are TGTGCCAGCAGTTTGATCTTGAGCTCCTATAATTCACCCCTCCACTTT. Residues: CASSLILSSYNSPLHF. The full variable domain, rest sourced from reference TRBV28 and TRBJ1-6, is DVKVTQSSRYLVKRTGEKVFLECVQDMDHENMFWYRQDPGLGLRLIYFSYDVKMKEKGDIPEGYSVSREKKERFSLILESASTNQTSMYLCASSLILSSYNSPLHFGNGTRLTVT.

The rearrangement links TRBV9 to TRBJ1-3; D is undetermined. Germline V gene sequence: CDR1 SGDLS, CDR2 YYNGEE. The CDR3 is 15 residues long. Trimming pared 4 bases from V and 0 bases from J, leaving 11 bases between. Here the CDR3 reads CASSPYKSSGNTIYF. CDR3 nucleotide sequence: TGTGCCAGCAGCCCATATAAGAGCTCTGGAAACACCATATATTTT. Full variable domain (remainder filled in from reference TRBV9 and TRBJ1-3): DSGVTQTPKHLITATGQRVTLRCSPRSGDLSVYWYQQSLDQGLQFLIQYYNGEERAKGNILERFSAQQFPDLHSELNLSSLELGDSALYFCASSPYKSSGNTIYFGEGSWLTVV.

The chain links TRBV27 to TRBJ1-1; D perhaps matches TRBD1 (6 bases). Per germline, CDR1 MNHEY and CDR2 SMNVEV (reference sequence). The CDR3 spans 15 residues. V was trimmed by 0 bases and J by 3 bases, leaving 11 bases between them. CDR3 in DNA: TGTGCCAGCAGTTTATCCCCGACAGGCCACACTGAAGCTTTCTTT. Its translation: CASSLSPTGHTEAFF.

V is TRBV27 and J is TRBJ1-2, with D possibly TRBD1 on 5 matching bases. Germline-derived CDR1 and CDR2 are MNHEY and SMNVEV (reference sequence). The CDR3 has 11 amino acids. V was pared by 11 bases and J by 2 bases, with 9 bases between. The CDR3 coding sequence is TGTGCCGCGGGGCGGAACTATGGCTACACCTTC. Translating it yields CAAGRNYGYTF.

V and J are TRBV25-1 and TRBJ2-2; a possible D gene is TRBD1 (5 bases). V was trimmed by 7 bases and J by 4 bases, leaving 10 bases between them. The CDR3 contains 13 residues. Per the germline V gene, CDR1 is MGHDK and CDR2 is SYGVNS. CDR3 sequence (DNA): TGTGCCAGCACTGACAGAGCCACCGGGGAGCTGTTTTTT. This translates into CASTDRATGELFF.

This chain joins TRBV4-1 and TRBJ2-1, with a tentative D call TRBD2 (6 bases). Per the germline V gene, CDR1 is MGHRA and CDR2 is YSYEKL. V dropped 4 bases and J dropped 5 bases, with 12 bases sitting between them. The CDR3 is made up of 14 amino acids. Here the CDR3 DNA reads TGCGCCAGCAGCCCAAGTACGGGAGACAATGAGCAGTTCTTC. This encodes CASSPSTGDNEQFF.

V gene TRBV27 combines with J gene TRBJ1-2, with no clear D. The CDR3 extends over 12 amino acids. Germline V gene lookup returns CDR1 MNHEY and CDR2 SMNVEV (reference sequence). Trimming removed 6 bases from V and 8 bases from J, with 13 bases in between. The CDR3 DNA reads as TGTGCCAGCAGGTCTTCAGGATCGGGCTACACCTTC. It translates to CASRSSGSGYTF.

The J gene is TRBJ2-3, the V gene TRBV7-2, with D perhaps matching TRBD1 (6 bases). CDR1 SGHTA and CDR2 FQGNSA come from the germline V gene. The CDR3 covers 15 residues. V was pared by 5 bases and J by 6 bases, with 18 bases between. The DNA for the CDR3 is TGTGCCAGCAGCCCCACACAGGGACCGGCTGATACGCAGTATTTT. Translated: CASSPTQGPADTQYF.

The chain joins TRBV11-2 to TRBJ2-1; 7 bases line up with TRBD2. The CDR3 contains 15 residues. V gave up 0 bases and J gave up 1 base; unmatched junction bases: 0. Per germline, CDR1 SGHAT and CDR2 FQNNGV. In nucleotides, the CDR3 is TGTGCCAGCAGCTTAGACGGGGGGTCCTACAATGAGCAGTTCTTC. This translates into CASSLDGGSYNEQFF. The full variable domain, its missing parts supplied by reference TRBV11-2 and TRBJ2-1, is EAGVAQSPRYKIIEKRQSVAFWCNPISGHATLYWYQQILGQGPKLLIQFQNNGVVDDSQLPKDRFSAERLKGVDSTLKIQPAKLEDSAVYLCASSLDGGSYNEQFFGPGTRLTVL.

The chain is built from TRBV7-2 and TRBJ2-7; a weak D match, TRBD1 (6 bases). The CDR3 is 14 amino acids. Germline values: CDR1 SGHTA, CDR2 FQGNSA. V was shortened by 1 base and J by 7 bases, with 14 bases between the two germline ends. The CDR3 DNA follows: TGTGCCAGCAGCTTAGTTGGGGGCGGTCGTGAGCAGTACTTC. Translated: CASSLVGGGREQYF.

This sequence joins TRBV7-9 and TRBJ2-7, with D perhaps TRBD2 (6 bases). Trimming shortened V by 2 bases and J by 4 bases, and 15 bases separated the two germline ends. The V gene's germline CDR1 is SEHNR and CDR2 FQNEAQ (reference sequence). This CDR3 contains 15 residues. The CDR3 loop reads CASSLKDGGVYEQYF. CDR3 bases: TGTGCCAGCAGCTTAAAAGACGGGGGAGTTTACGAGCAGTACTTC.

The chain carries TRBV27 and TRBJ2-5; the match to TRBD1 covers 8 bases. Losses at the gene ends were 6 bases for V and 1 base for J; bases not matched to a gene: 7. Germline V gene sequence: CDR1 MNHEY, CDR2 SMNVEV (reference sequence). This CDR3 contains 15 residues. CDR3 sequence reads: CASSPDRVAQETQYF. CDR3 sequence (DNA): TGTGCCAGCAGCCCGGACAGGGTGGCCCAAGAGACCCAGTACTTC.

This clone was seen once. This rearrangement joins TRBV9 to TRBJ1-3; D is perhaps TRBD1 (6 bases). Per germline, CDR1 SGDLS and CDR2 YYNGEE. The CDR3 is 18 amino acids. V was shortened by 4 bases and J by 0 bases, with 20 bases between the two germline ends. Here the CDR3 reads CASSSPTQGLDSGNTIYF. The CDR3 DNA reads as TGTGCCAGCAGCTCTCCTACCCAGGGGCTAGACTCTGGAAACACCATATATTTT.